The 10 T cell receptor beta chains below come from one sample, sequenced in a study of identical twins. TCRdb re-analysed the 5' RACE reads in MiXCR, keeping a single row per CDR3 protein. The sample has 350,000 or so distinct CDR3 sequences; 12% are singletons. These data are also associated with another study on yellow fever vaccine responses in identical twins.

The source material was CD8+ T cells sorted from blood. Receptors were obtained from a woman between 18 and 30 years old in good health.

This clonotype showed up just a few times. The V call is TRBV6-1, the J call TRBJ2-7; weak D call: TRBD1 (6 bases). V gave up 6 bases and J gave up 1 base, with 10 bases separating them. CDR1 is MNHNS and CDR2 is SASEGT in the germline V gene. This CDR3 is 13 amino acids long. The CDR3 here is CASSLDRSYEQYF. The CDR3 DNA follows: TGTGCCAGCAGCTTGGACAGATCCTACGAGCAGTACTTC.

This clonotype was seen ten or more times. The chain is built from TRBV27 and TRBJ2-3; 9 positions agree with TRBD2. The V gene's germline CDR1 is MNHEY and CDR2 SMNVEV (reference sequence). CDR3 length: 18 amino acids. V was pared by 1 base and J by 0 bases, with 8 bases of the junction left unmatched. The CDR3 DNA sequence: TGTGCCAGCAGTTTATTGACTAGCGGCGTACCTAGCACAGATACGCAGTATTTT. Amino acid sequence: CASSLLTSGVPSTDTQYF.

This clonotype was observed a few times. This chain links TRBV29-1 with TRBJ1-2; D gene uncertain. Germline CDR1 is SQVTM and CDR2 is ANQGSEA. The CDR3 has 18 amino acids. The germline V and J ends were trimmed by 0 bases and 5 bases, with 25 bases remaining between them. In nucleotides, the CDR3 is TGCAGCGTTGAAGATCTTATTGGGTCGGAGGGTTTTACTTATGGCTACACCTTC. Its protein product is CSVEDLIGSEGFTYGYTF.

The chain employs TRBV3-1 and TRBJ2-1, with 13 bases that match TRBD2. Germline V lookup: CDR1 LGHDT, CDR2 YNNKEL (reference sequence). Germline trimming cut 1 base from V and 8 bases from J; bases unmatched to any gene: 8. This CDR3 has 17 amino acids. The DNA of the CDR3 is TGTGCCAGCAGCCAAGCCCGTGGACTAGCGGGGGTTGATGAGCAGTTCTTC. Translating it yields CASSQARGLAGVDEQFF.

The chain couples TRBV7-9 to TRBJ2-5, with a tentative D call TRBD2 (5 bases). V gave up 1 base and J gave up 5 bases, with 17 bases separating them. Germline loops: CDR1 SEHNR, CDR2 FQNEAQ (reference sequence). This CDR3 has 16 amino acids. The CDR3 nucleotides read TGTGCCAGCAGCTTAGAGACTGGGTGGGAGCGGGAGACCCAGTACTTC. This codes for CASSLETGWERETQYF.

The gene calls are TRBV10-2 and TRBJ2-3; D may be TRBD1 or TRBD2 (6 bases each). Germline loops: CDR1 WSHSY, CDR2 SAAADI. The CDR3 loop spans 14 amino acids. V shed 7 bases and J shed 4 bases, with 15 bases lying between them. CDR3 bases: TGCGCCAGCAAGCGGAGGGGGGTGGCAGATACGCAGTATTTT. It encodes CASKRRGVADTQYF.

This clonotype was seen only a few times. The chain links TRBV13 to TRBJ2-1, with 10 nucleotides matching TRBD2. The CDR3 is 15 amino acids. With 8 bases clipped from V and 6 bases from J, the junction kept 10 bases outside the gene matches. The germline gives CDR1 PRHDT, CDR2 FYEKMQ (reference sequence). The CDR3 sequence is CASFRSGGQFNEQFF. The CDR3 coding sequence is TGTGCCAGCTTCCGTAGCGGGGGGCAGTTCAATGAGCAGTTCTTC.

This clonotype was observed a few times. The J gene is TRBJ1-5, the V gene TRBV24-1; TRBD1 aligns across 8 bases. Germline trimming cut 7 bases from V and 2 bases from J; bases unmatched to any gene: 3. Germline V gene sequence: CDR1 KGHDR, CDR2 SFDVKD. The CDR3 consists of 14 residues. The CDR3 DNA reads TGTGCCACCAGCAAGACAGGGGGCAATCAGCCCCAGCATTTT. Translated: CATSKTGGNQPQHF.

The sample holds a few counts of this clonotype. V gene TRBV4-2 combines with J gene TRBJ1-2, with D tentatively TRBD1 (5 bases). With 1 base removed from V and 3 bases from J, the gap between germline ends came to 12 bases. This CDR3 comprises 15 residues. Per germline, CDR1 LGHNA and CDR2 YNFKEQ. The chain's CDR3 is CASSQAWRDYYGYTF. The CDR3 region has the DNA TGTGCCAGCAGCCAAGCCTGGCGGGACTACTATGGCTACACCTTC.

This sequence joins TRBV5-1 and TRBJ2-7; 7 bases agree with TRBD1. The trim removed 4 bases at V and 3 bases at J, leaving 10 bases unmatched. The CDR3 has 15 residues. CDR1 SGHRS and CDR2 YFSETQ come from the germline V gene. The CDR3 DNA sequence: TGCGCCAGCAGCCCCGCCCCGGGACAGTACTACGAGCAGTACGTC. As protein: CASSPAPGQYYEQYV.